Below are 11 T cell receptor beta chains sequenced from a single sample in a study of blood T cells in healthy people across ages (dated by TCRdb to between 2014 and 2017). The library relied on 5' RACE. The reads were generated on an Illumina HiSeq 2500. A second PCR of roughly 6 to 11 cycles was run with a J-beta primer mix and a sample-barcoded 5' primer. In-frame beta chains were kept once TCRdb had trimmed the public reads at Q25 with fastp and called clones with MiXCR. Each CDR3 protein gets just one entry, which takes the most common genes and DNA from the rows behind it. The sample yields approximately 730,000 distinct CDR3 sequences; approximately 55% were counted once. The ten largest clones represent approximately 40% of the sample. Sequenced input: blood. All receptors derive from an elderly man in good health.

The chain joins TRBV20-1 to TRBJ2-1, with 14 bases that match TRBD2. Per the germline V gene, CDR1 is DFQATT and CDR2 is SNEGSKA (reference sequence). J was trimmed by 9 bases and V by 4 bases; bases with no gene match: 2. This CDR3 region has 13 residues. The CDR3 DNA reads TGCAGTGCTACGACTAGCGGGAGGGGTGAGCAGTTCTTC. It is translated as CSATTSGRGEQFF.

This clonotype occurred a few times. The V call is TRBV7-2, the J call TRBJ2-5; perhaps D is TRBD1 or TRBD2 (5 bases each). The CDR3 is 10 amino acids. Trimming cost V 6 bases and J 7 bases, with 6 bases left between them. Germline V gives CDR1 SGHTA, CDR2 FQGNSA. CDR3 in DNA: TGTGCCAGCAGTGGGGGGACCCAGTACTTC. It encodes CASSGGTQYF.

This clonotype was counted ten times or more. V and J are TRBV6-2 or TRBV6-3 and TRBJ2-3; 7 bases are a match to TRBD2. This CDR3 comprises 17 residues. Germline lookup yields CDR1 MNHEY and CDR2 SVGEGT. The J segment lost 14 bases and the V segment lost 0 bases, leaving 20 bases of the junction unmatched. The CDR3 bases are TGTGCCAGCAGTTACTCGATGTGGGAGGGGTTGTACAGATACGCGTATTTT. Translating gives CASSYSMWEGLYRYAYF.

This clonotype was seen only once. The chain recombines TRBV20-1 with TRBJ2-1; 11 nucleotides line up with TRBD2. Germline V gene data show CDR1 as DFQATT and CDR2 as SNEGSKA (reference sequence). With 5 bases clipped from V and 2 bases from J, the junction kept 5 bases outside the gene matches. This CDR3 spans 15 amino acids. CDR3 loop: CSAQGLAGPYNEQFF. DNA of the CDR3: TGCAGTGCTCAAGGACTAGCGGGCCCCTACAATGAGCAGTTCTTC.

This clonotype was counted at least ten times. The J gene is TRBJ2-3, the V gene TRBV24-1; 11 bases line up with TRBD2. V was clipped by 10 bases and J by 4 bases; unmatched bases: 3. This CDR3 spans 13 amino acids. CDR1 KGHDR and CDR2 SFDVKD come from the germline V gene. CDR3 sequence: CATTSGSSDTQYF. DNA for the CDR3: TGTGCCACAACTAGCGGGAGTTCAGATACGCAGTATTTT.

The genes are TRBV27 and TRBJ2-5, with D uncertain. V lost 6 bases to trimming and J lost 1 base, with 9 bases between them. This CDR3 spans 13 amino acids. CDR1 and CDR2 from the germline V gene are MNHEY and SMNVEV (reference sequence). The CDR3: CASSRKTQETQYF. CDR3 bases: TGTGCCAGCAGCCGTAAGACCCAAGAGACCCAGTACTTC.

V gene TRBV10-3 combines with J gene TRBJ1-5, with D possibly matching TRBD1 (5 bases). This CDR3 contains 14 residues. Germline CDR1 ENHRY, CDR2 SYGVKD. V was trimmed by 0 bases and J by 10 bases, leaving 13 bases between them. The CDR3 is CAISESGRESPQHF. CDR3 nucleotide sequence: TGTGCCATCAGTGAGTCGGGCAGGGAGAGCCCCCAGCATTTT.

This clonotype was observed a handful of times. CDR3 bases: TGTGCCAGCAGCCAAGGGACATCTAGAGGCGAGCAGTACTTC. Protein sequence: CASSQGTSRGEQYF. J is TRBJ2-7 and V is TRBV3-1; D is perhaps TRBD1 (5 bases). V lost 1 base and J lost 6, with 13 bases in between. Germline CDR1 and CDR2: LGHDT and YNNKEL (reference sequence). This CDR3 comprises 14 residues.

This chain uses TRBV5-1 with TRBJ2-5; 7 bases map to TRBD1. Germline lookup yields CDR1 SGHRS and CDR2 YFSETQ. The length of the CDR3 is 18 residues. With 3 bases clipped from V and 2 bases from J, the junction kept 16 bases outside the gene matches. CDR3 in amino acids: CASSWSPPDRELQETQYF. The CDR3 DNA reads as TGCGCCAGCAGCTGGTCCCCCCCCGACAGGGAGTTGCAAGAGACCCAGTACTTC.

The chain recombines TRBV5-1 with TRBJ2-6, with 12 positions matching TRBD1. Germline values: CDR1 SGHRS, CDR2 YFSETQ. The CDR3 is 13 amino acids. Trimming cost V 4 bases and J 17 bases; bases outside gene matches: 7. This CDR3 reads CASSTGQGARMTF. As DNA, the CDR3 is TGCGCCAGCAGCACGGGACAGGGGGCAAGAATGACTTTC.

In DNA, the CDR3 is TGTGCCAGCACAACGATTGCCTACGAGCAGTACTTC. It encodes CASTTIAYEQYF. The chain links TRBV2 to TRBJ2-7; unclear D gene. The CDR3 sequence is 12 residues long. Trimming removed 7 bases at V and 2 bases at J, with 9 bases between. CDR1 is SNHLY and CDR2 is FYNNEI in the germline V gene.